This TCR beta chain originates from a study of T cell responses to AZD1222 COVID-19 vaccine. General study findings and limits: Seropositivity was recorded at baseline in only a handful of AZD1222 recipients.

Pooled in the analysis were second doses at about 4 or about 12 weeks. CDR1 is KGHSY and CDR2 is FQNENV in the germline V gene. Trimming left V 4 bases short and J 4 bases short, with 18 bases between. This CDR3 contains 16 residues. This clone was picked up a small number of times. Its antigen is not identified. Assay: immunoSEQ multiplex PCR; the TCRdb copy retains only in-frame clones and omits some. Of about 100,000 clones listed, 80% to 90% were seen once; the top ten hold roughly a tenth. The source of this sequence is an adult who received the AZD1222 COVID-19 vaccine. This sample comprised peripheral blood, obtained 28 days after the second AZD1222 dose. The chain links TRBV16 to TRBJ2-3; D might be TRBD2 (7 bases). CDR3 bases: TGTGCCAGCAGCCCCCCGGTAGGGGGGGCCTCAGATACGCAGTATTTT. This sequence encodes CASSPPVGGASDTQYF.